The sequence of this T cell receptor beta chain was determined in a study of blood T cell repertoires in COVID-19. Study-wide background: Researchers got acute and convalescent COVID-19 samples from the United States, Italy and Spain. T cells, B-cell-depleted T cells, or PBMCs provided the cDNA or gDNA that served as material.

In the original processing: Estimation of nucleated cell counts relied on the amplification of reference gene primers. Libraries were prepared by immunoSEQ multiplex PCR; TCRdb keeps only in-frame clonotypes and omits some of them. Clone size and the V and J calls come from that table; the DNA yielded D and trimming. This table has roughly 100,000 clones, around three quarters appearing once. CDR1 is SGHKS and CDR2 is YYEKEE in the germline V gene (reference sequence). This CDR3 has 14 residues. The germline V and J ends were trimmed by 4 bases and 3 bases, with 11 bases remaining between them. Sequenced input: peripheral blood. The chain is built from TRBV5-5 and TRBJ1-5, with a tentative D call TRBD1 (5 bases). This receptor was obtained from a man aged 65 to 85 with acute or convalescent COVID-19. This chain's CDR3 is CASSLAGHNQPQHF. The CDR3 DNA reads as TGTGCCAGCAGCCTCGCGGGGCACAATCAGCCCCAGCATTTT.